This T cell receptor beta chain is drawn from a study of T cell repertoires in cytomegalovirus infection (dated by TCRdb to the late 2010s). Regarding the complete study: The peptide stimulations were aimed at well-studied HLA-B-restricted epitopes as well as recently identified HLA-C-restricted CMV epitopes, whose presentation resists viral immunomodulation. Because public TCR beta signatures pointed to carriage of CMV infection together with the matching HLA type, the HLA type of each donor mattered for the analysis.

Remarks on this clonotype: Its antigen specificity is not known. The input lacks base qualities; no much larger clone sits a single base away.

The germline V gene encodes CDR1 SGHDN and CDR2 FVKESK. Taken from cysteine to phenylalanine, the CDR3 has 15 residues. Here the CDR3 DNA is all that survives: 45 bases in frame from base 1. V sheds 5 bases and J sheds 2 bases, leaving 15 bases between their ends. General study outcomes and caveats: The ex vivo response was dominated by HLA-C-restricted CMV-specific TCR beta clonotypes, which also provided the single most frequent clonotype in two of eight donors. Carriers of CMV infection plus the relevant HLA type were discriminated by the cumulative frequency of public TCR beta family members in the study cohort and in an independent approximately 350-donor cohort.

The treatment or condition tag for this specimen amounts to: in vitro stimulation with specific CMV peptide epitopes to enrich CMV-specific T cells. Reads for this sample came from an Illumina HiSeq 1500. The public reads were run again by TCRdb, first through fastp at Q25 and then through MiXCR, and only productive beta chains were kept. Identical CDR3 protein sequences are pooled into one entry, listed with their most common genes and DNA. The sample table lists about 920,000 distinct CDR3 sequences, around 30% of them with a count of one. More than 13% of the sample is in the top ten clones. The V and J genes are TRBV14 and TRBJ1-2; the D gene assignment is ambiguous. The sequence derives from a human donor in good health (CMV status not recorded). Some clones in this sample may be carry-over from other donors' samples. The material was cultured CD8+ T cells from PBMCs, obtained from culture after CMV antigen stimulation. The bases are TGTGCCAGCAGCGGCCGGGGAGAGGGAAACTATGGCTACACCTTC. Protein translation: CASSGRGEGNYGYTF.